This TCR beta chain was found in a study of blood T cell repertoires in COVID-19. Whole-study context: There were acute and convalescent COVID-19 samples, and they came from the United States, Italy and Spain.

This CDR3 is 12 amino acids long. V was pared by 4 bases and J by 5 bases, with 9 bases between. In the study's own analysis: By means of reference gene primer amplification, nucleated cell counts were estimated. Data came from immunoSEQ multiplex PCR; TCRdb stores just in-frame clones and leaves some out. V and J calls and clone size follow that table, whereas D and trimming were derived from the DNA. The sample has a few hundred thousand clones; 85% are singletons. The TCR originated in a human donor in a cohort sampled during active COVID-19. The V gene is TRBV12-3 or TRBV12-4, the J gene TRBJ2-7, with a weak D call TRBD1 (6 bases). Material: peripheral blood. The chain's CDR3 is CASSSQGNEQYF. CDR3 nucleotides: TGTGCCAGCAGTTCCCAGGGGAACGAGCAGTACTTC.